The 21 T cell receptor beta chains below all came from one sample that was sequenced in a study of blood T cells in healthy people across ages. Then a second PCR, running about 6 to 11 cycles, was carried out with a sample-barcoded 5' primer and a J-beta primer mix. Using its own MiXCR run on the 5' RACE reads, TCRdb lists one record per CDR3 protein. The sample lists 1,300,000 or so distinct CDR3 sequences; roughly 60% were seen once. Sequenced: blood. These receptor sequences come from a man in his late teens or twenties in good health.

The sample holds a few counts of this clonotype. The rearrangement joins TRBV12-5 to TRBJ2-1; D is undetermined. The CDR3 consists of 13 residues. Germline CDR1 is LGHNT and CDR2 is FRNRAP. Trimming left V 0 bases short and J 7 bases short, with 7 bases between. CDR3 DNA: TGTGCTAGTGGTTTGGTACTGGGAAATGAGCAGTTCTTC. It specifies CASGLVLGNEQFF.

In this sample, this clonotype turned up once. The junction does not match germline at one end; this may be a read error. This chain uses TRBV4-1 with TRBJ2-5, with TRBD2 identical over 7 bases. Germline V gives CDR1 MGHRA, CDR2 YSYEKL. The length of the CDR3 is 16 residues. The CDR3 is CASSQEGEGLQETQYF. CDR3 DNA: TGCGCCAGCAGTCAAGAAGGGGAGGGACTCCAAGAGACCCAGTACTTC.

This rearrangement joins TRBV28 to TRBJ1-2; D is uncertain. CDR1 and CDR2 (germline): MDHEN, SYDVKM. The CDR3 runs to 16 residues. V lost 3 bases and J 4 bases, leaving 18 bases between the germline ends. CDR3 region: CASSFLGRGRAYGYTF. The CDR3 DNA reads TGTGCCAGCAGTTTTTTAGGTCGGGGAAGGGCCTATGGCTACACCTTC.

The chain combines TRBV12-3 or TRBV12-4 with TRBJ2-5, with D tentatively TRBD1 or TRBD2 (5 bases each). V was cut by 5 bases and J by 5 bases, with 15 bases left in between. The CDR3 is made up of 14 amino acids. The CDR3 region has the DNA TGTGCCAGCAGTCCCCGCCGGGACCCCGAGACCCAGTACTTC. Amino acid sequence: CASSPRRDPETQYF.

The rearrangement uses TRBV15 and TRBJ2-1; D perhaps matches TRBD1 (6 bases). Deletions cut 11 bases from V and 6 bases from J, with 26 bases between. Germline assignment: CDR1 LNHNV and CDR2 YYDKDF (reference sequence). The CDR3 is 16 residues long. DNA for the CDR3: TGTGCCTCAGGCATGGGACACATGTTAGCCTCCAATGAGCAGTTCTTC. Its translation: CASGMGHMLASNEQFF. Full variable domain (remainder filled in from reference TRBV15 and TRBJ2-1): DAMVIQNPRYQVTQFGKPVTLSCSQTLNHNVMYWYQQKSSQAPKLLFHYYDKDFNNEADTPDNFQSRRPNTSFCFLDIRSPGLGDTAMYLCASGMGHMLASNEQFFGPGTRLTVL.

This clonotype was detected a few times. This chain's CDR3 is CASSDYLTGELFF. Written as DNA, the CDR3 is TGTGCCAGCAGCGACTATTTGACCGGGGAGCTGTTTTTT. V and J are TRBV3-1 and TRBJ2-2; TRBD2 is a possible D gene (5 bases). CDR3 length: 13 amino acids. Trimming stripped 5 bases from V and 5 bases from J, with 9 bases between. Per the germline V gene, CDR1 is LGHDT and CDR2 is YNNKEL (reference sequence).

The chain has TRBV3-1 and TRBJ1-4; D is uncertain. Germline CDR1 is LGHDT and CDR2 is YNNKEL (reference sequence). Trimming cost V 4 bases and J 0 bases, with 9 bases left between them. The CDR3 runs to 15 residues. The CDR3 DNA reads TGTGCCAGCAGCCCCACAGTTGCAACTAATGAAAAACTGTTTTTT. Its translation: CASSPTVATNEKLFF.

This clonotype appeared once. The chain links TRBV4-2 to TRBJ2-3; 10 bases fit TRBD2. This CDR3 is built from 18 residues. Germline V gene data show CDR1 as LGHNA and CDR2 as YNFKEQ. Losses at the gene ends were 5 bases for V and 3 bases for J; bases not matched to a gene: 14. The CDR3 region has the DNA TGTGCCAGCAGCGAGGCCCTACTAGCGGGGTTACAAACAGATACGCAGTATTTT. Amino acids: CASSEALLAGLQTDTQYF.

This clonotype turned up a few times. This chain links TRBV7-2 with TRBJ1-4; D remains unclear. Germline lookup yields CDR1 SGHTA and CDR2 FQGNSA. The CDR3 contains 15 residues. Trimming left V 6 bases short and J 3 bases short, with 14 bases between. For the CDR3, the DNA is TGTGCCAGCAGGATCCGTAGTGGGGCTAATGAAAAACTGTTTTTT. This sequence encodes CASRIRSGANEKLFF. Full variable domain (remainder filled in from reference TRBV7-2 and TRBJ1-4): GAGVSQSPSNKVTEKGKDVELRCDPISGHTALYWYRQSLGQGLEFLIYFQGNSAPDKSGLPSDRFSAERTGGSVSTLTIQRTQQEDSAVYLCASRIRSGANEKLFFGSGTQLSVL.

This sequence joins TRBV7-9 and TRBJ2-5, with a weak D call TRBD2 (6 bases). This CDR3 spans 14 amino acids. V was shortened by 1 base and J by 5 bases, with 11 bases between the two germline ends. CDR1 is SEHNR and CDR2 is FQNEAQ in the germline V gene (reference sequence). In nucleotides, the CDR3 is TGTGCCAGCAGCTTAGATTCCAGCGGGGAGACCCAGTACTTC. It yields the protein CASSLDSSGETQYF.

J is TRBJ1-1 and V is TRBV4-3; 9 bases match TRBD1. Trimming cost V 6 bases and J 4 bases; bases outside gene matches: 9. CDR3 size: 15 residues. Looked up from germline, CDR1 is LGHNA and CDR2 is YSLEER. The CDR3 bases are TGCGCCAGCAGGCAGAAACAGGGGGCTCTCACTGAAGCTTTCTTT. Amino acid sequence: CASRQKQGALTEAFF.

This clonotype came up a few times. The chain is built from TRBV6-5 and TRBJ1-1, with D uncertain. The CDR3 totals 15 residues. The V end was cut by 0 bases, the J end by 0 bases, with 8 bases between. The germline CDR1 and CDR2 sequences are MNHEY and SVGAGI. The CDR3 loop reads CASSYSGNMNTEAFF. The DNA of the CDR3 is TGTGCCAGCAGTTACTCCGGGAACATGAACACTGAAGCTTTCTTT.

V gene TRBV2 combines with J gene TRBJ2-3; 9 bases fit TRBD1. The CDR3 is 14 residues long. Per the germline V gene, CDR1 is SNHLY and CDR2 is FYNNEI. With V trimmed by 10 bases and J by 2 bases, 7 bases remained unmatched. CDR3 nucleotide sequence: TGTGCCATCACAGGGGGCGTCGTCACAGATACGCAGTATTTT. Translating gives CAITGGVVTDTQYF.

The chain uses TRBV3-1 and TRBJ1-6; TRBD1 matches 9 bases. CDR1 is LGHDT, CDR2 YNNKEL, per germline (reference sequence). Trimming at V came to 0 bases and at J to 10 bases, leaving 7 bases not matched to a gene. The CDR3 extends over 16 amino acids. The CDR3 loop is CASSQDRQGVGSPLHF. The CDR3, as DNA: TGTGCCAGCAGCCAAGATCGACAGGGGGTAGGGTCACCCCTCCACTTT.

CDR3 region: CSARDRGGAHQPQHF. The DNA for the CDR3 is TGCAGTGCTAGAGATCGAGGGGGGGCTCATCAGCCCCAGCATTTT. This rearrangement joins TRBV20-1 to TRBJ1-5; tentative D call: TRBD1 (6 bases). Germline values: CDR1 DFQATT, CDR2 SNEGSKA (reference sequence). V was clipped by 0 bases and J by 5 bases, with 14 bases between them. This CDR3 has 15 residues.

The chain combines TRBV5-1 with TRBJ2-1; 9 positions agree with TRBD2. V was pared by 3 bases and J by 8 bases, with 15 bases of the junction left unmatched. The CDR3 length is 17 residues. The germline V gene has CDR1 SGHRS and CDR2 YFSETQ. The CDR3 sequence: CASSSGGAGGPTDEQFF. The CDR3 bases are TGCGCCAGCAGCTCGGGGGGAGCGGGGGGCCCTACGGATGAGCAGTTCTTC.

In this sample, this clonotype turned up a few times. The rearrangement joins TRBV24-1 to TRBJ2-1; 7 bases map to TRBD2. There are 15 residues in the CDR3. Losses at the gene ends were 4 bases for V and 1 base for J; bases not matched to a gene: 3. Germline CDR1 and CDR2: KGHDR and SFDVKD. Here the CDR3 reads CATSDASGSYNEQFF. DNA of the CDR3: TGTGCCACCAGTGACGCTAGCGGTTCCTACAATGAGCAGTTCTTC.

CDR3 coding DNA: TGTGCCAGCAGCTTAGCGACGGCAGGGTCGGACGAGCAGTACTTC. Translation: CASSLATAGSDEQYF. This rearrangement joins TRBV11-2 to TRBJ2-7; TRBD1 might be the D (5 bases). V dropped 1 base and J dropped 5 bases, with 15 bases sitting between them. Germline CDR1 is SGHAT and CDR2 is FQNNGV. The CDR3 consists of 15 residues. The full variable domain, its missing parts supplied by reference TRBV11-2 and TRBJ2-7, is EAGVAQSPRYKIIEKRQSVAFWCNPISGHATLYWYQQILGQGPKLLIQFQNNGVVDDSQLPKDRFSAERLKGVDSTLKIQPAKLEDSAVYLCASSLATAGSDEQYFGPGTRLTVT.

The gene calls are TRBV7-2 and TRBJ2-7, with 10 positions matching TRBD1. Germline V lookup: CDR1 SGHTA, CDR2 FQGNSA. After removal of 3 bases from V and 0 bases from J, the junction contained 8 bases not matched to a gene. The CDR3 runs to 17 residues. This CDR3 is CASSFSPWTGGSYEQYF. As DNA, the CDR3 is TGTGCCAGCAGCTTTTCCCCTTGGACAGGGGGCTCCTACGAGCAGTACTTC. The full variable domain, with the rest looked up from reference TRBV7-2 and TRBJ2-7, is GAGVSQSPSNKVTEKGKDVELRCDPISGHTALYWYRQSLGQGLEFLIYFQGNSAPDKSGLPSDRFSAERTGGSVSTLTIQRTQQEDSAVYLCASSFSPWTGGSYEQYFGPGTRLTVT.

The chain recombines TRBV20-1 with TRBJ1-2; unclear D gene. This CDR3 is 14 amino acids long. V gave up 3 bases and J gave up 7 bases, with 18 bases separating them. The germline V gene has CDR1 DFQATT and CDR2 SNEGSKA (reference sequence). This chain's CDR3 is CSARDLKGLFGYTF. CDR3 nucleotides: TGCAGTGCTAGGGACCTTAAAGGTCTTTTTGGCTACACCTTC.

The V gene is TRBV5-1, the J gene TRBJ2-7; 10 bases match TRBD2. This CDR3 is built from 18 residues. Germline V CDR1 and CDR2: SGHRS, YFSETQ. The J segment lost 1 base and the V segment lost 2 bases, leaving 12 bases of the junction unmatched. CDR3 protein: CASSLFPPSSGGSYEQYF. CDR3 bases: TGCGCCAGCAGCTTATTCCCTCCTTCTAGCGGGGGATCCTACGAGCAGTACTTC.